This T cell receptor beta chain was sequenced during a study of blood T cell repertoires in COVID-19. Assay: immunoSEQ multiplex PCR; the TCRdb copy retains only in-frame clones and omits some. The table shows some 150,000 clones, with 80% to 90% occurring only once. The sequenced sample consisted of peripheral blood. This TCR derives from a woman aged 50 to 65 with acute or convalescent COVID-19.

The CDR3 is CSASRPGTRGYTF. DNA of the CDR3: TGCAGTGCTAGTCGTCCCGGGACACGCGGCTACACCTTC. The V call is TRBV20-1, the J call TRBJ1-2, with a weak D call TRBD1 (6 bases). CDR1 DFQATT and CDR2 SNEGSKA come from the germline V gene (reference sequence). The CDR3 runs to 13 residues. V dropped 3 bases and J dropped 8 bases, with 16 bases sitting between them.